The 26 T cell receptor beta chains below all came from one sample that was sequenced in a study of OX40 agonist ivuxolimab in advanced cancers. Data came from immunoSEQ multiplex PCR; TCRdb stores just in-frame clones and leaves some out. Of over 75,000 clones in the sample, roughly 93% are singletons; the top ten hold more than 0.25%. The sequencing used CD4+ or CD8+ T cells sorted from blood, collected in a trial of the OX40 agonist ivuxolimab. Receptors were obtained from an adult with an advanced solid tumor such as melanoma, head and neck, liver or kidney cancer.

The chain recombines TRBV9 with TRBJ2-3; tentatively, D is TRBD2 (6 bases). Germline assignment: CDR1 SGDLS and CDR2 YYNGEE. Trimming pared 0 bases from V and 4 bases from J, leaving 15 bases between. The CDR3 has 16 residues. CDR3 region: CASSVDSGAVADTQYF. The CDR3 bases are TGTGCCAGCAGCGTAGATTCGGGAGCTGTCGCAGATACGCAGTATTTT.

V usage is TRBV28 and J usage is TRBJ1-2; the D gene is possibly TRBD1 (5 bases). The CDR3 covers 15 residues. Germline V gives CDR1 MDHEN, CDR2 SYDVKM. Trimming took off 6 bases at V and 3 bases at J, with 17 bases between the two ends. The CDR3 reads CASRLTGVGHYGYTF. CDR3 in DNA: TGTGCCAGCAGGCTCACGGGGGTGGGCCACTATGGCTACACCTTC.

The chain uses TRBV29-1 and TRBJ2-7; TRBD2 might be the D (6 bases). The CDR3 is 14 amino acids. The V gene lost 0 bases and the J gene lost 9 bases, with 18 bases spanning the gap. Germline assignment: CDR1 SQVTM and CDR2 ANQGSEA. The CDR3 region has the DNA TGCAGCGTTGAAGACCCCCGGCGGGAAAGGGGGCAGTACTTC. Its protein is CSVEDPRRERGQYF.

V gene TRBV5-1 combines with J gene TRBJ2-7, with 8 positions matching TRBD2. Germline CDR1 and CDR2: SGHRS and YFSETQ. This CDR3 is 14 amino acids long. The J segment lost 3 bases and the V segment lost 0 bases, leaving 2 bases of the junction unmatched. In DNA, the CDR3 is TGCGCCAGCAGCTTGGACGGGAGGGGCTACGAGCAGTACTTC. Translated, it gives CASSLDGRGYEQYF.

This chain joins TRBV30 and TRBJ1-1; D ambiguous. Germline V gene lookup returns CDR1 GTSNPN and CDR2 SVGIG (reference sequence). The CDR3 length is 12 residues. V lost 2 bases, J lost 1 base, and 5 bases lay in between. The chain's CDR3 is CAWSSGNTEAFF. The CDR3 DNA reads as TGTGCCTGGAGTTCGGGGAACACTGAAGCTTTCTTT. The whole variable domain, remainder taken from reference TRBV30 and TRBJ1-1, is SQTIHQWPATLVQPVGSPLSLECTVEGTSNPNLYWYRQAAGRGLQLLFYSVGIGQISSEVPQNLSASRPQDRQFILSSKKLLLSDSGFYLCAWSSGNTEAFFGQGTRLTVV.

CDR3 loop: CASRAGKNTGELFF. The CDR3 coding sequence is TGTGCCAGCAGGGCAGGTAAGAACACCGGGGAGCTGTTTTTT. The rearrangement joins TRBV27 to TRBJ2-2; no reliable D call. Germline assignment: CDR1 MNHEY and CDR2 SMNVEV (reference sequence). This CDR3 has 14 residues. V lost 6 bases to trimming and J lost 1 base, with 9 bases between them.

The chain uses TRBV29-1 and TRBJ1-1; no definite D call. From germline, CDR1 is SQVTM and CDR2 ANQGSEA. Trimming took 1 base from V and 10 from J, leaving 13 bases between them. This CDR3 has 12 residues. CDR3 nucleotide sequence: TGCAGCGTTGAAGTCGGGCCAGAGGTAGCTTTCTTT. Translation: CSVEVGPEVAFF.

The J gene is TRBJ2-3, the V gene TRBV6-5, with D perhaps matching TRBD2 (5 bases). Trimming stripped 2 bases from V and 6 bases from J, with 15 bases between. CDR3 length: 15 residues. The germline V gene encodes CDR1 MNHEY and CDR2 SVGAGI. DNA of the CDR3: TGTGCCAGCAGTTACGTCGGGGTCGGTGGGGATACGCAGTATTTT. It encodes CASSYVGVGGDTQYF.

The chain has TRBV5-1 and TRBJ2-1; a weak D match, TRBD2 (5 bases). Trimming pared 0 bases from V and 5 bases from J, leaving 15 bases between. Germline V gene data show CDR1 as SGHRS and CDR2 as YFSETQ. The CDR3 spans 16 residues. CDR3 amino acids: CASSLGVATMNNEQFF. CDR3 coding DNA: TGCGCCAGCAGCTTGGGGGTAGCGACCATGAACAATGAGCAGTTCTTC.

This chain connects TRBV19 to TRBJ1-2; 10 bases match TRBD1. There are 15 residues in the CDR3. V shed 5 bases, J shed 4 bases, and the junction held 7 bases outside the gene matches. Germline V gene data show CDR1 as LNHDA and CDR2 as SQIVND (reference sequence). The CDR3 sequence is CASSSRTGGIYGYTF. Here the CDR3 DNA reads TGTGCCAGTAGTTCACGGACAGGGGGAATCTATGGCTACACCTTC.

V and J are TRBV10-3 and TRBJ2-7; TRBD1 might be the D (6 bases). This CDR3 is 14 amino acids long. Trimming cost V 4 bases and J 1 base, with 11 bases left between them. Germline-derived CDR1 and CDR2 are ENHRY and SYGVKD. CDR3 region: CAISAQGTSYEQYF. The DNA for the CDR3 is TGTGCCATCAGTGCACAGGGAACTTCCTACGAGCAGTACTTC.

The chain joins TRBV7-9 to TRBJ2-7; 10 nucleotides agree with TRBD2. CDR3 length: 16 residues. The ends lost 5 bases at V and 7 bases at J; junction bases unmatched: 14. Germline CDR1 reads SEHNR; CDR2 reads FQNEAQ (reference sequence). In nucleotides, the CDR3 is TGTGCCAGCAGCGGACCTTTAGGTGTTAGCGGGAGGGAGCAGTACTTC. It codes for CASSGPLGVSGREQYF.

The CDR3 region has the DNA TGTGCCAGCAGCCCCCGGTTCCTTTTTGCGGGAGAGCAGTTCTTC. Its translation is CASSPRFLFAGEQFF. The chain combines TRBV7-2 with TRBJ2-1; a weak D match, TRBD2 (6 bases). This CDR3 has 15 amino acids. Trimming took off 5 bases at V and 10 bases at J, with 21 bases between the two ends. The V gene's germline CDR1 is SGHTA and CDR2 FQGNSA.

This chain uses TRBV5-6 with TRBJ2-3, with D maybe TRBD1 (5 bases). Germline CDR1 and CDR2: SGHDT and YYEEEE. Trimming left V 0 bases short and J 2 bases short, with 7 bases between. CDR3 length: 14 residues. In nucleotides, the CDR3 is TGTGCCAGCAGCTTGGGCAGGGCCACAGATACGCAGTATTTT. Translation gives CASSLGRATDTQYF.

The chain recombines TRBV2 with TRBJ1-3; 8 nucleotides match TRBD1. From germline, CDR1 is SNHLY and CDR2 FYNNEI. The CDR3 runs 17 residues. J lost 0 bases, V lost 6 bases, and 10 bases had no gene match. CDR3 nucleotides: TGTGCCAGCAGAAGGAACGGACAGGGAACCTCTGGAAACACCATATATTTT. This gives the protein CASRRNGQGTSGNTIYF. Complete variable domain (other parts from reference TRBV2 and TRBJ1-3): EPEVTQTPSHQVTQMGQEVILRCVPISNHLYFYWYRQILGQKVEFLVSFYNNEISEKSEIFDDQFSVERPDGSNFTLKIRSTKLEDSAMYFCASRRNGQGTSGNTIYFGEGSWLTVV.

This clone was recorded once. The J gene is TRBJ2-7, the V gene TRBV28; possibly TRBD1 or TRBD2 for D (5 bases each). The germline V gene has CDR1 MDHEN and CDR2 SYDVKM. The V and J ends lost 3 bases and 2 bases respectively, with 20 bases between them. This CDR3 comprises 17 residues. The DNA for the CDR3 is TGTGCCAGCAGTTTCTCCTTAGCCGGGACCGCTACCTACGAGCAGTACTTC. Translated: CASSFSLAGTATYEQYF.

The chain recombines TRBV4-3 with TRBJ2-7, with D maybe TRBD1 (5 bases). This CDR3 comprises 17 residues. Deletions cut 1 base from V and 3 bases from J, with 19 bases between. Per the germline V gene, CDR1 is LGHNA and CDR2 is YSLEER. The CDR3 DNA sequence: TGCGCCAGCAGCCAAGGCCCAGGCAGGGCCGGCTTCTACGAGCAGTACTTC. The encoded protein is CASSQGPGRAGFYEQYF.

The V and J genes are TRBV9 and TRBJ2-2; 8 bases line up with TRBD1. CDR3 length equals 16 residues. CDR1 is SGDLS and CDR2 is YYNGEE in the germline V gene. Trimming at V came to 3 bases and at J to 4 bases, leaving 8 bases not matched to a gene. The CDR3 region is CASSAWTGTGTGELFF. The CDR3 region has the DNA TGTGCCAGCAGCGCATGGACAGGGACGGGCACCGGGGAGCTGTTTTTT.

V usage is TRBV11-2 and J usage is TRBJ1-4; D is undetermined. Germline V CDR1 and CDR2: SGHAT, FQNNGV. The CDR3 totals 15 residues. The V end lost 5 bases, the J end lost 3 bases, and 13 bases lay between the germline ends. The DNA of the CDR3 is TGTGCCAGCAGCGTCTCAGGATCTTCTAATGAAAAACTGTTTTTT. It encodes CASSVSGSSNEKLFF.

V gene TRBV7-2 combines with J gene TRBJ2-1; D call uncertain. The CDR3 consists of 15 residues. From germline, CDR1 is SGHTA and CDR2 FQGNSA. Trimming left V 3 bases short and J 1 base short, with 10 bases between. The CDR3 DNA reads TGTGCCAGCAGCTTGAGTAGTGTATCCTACAATGAGCAGTTCTTC. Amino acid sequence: CASSLSSVSYNEQFF.

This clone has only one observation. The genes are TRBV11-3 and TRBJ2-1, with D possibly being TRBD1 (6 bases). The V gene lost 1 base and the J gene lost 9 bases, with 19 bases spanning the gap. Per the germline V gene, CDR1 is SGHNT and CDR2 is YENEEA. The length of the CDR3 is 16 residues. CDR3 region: CASSLGQRGGRGEQFF. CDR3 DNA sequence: TGTGCCAGCAGCTTAGGACAGCGAGGGGGTAGAGGTGAGCAGTTCTTC.

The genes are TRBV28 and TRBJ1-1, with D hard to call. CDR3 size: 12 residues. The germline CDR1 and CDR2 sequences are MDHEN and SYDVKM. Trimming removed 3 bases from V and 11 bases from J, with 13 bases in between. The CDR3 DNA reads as TGTGCCAGCAGTTTCGGGCTCTTAGGCGCTTTCTTT. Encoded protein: CASSFGLLGAFF.

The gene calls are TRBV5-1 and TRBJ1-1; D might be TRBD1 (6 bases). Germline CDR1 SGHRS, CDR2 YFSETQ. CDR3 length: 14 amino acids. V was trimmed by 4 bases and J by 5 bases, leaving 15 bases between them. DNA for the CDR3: TGCGCCAGCAGCACAGGGACGCCTCCAACTGAAGCTTTCTTT. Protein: CASSTGTPPTEAFF. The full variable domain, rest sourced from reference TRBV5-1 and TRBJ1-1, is KAGVTQTPRYLIKTRGQQVTLSCSPISGHRSVSWYQQTPGQGLQFLFEYFSETQRNKGNFPGRFSGRQFSNSRSEMNVSTLELGDSALYLCASSTGTPPTEAFFGQGTRLTVV.

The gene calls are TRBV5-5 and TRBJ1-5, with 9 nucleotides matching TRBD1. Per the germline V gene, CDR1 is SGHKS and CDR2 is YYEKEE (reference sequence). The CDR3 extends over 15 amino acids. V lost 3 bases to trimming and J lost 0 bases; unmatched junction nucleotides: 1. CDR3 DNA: TGTGCCAGCAGCTGGACAGGGGTTAGCAATCAGCCCCAGCATTTT. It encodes CASSWTGVSNQPQHF.

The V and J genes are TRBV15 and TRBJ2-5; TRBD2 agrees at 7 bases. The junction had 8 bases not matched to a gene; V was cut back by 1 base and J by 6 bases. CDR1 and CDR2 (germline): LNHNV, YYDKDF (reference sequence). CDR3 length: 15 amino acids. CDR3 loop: CATSRGAGEGQTQYF. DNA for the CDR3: TGTGCCACCAGCAGAGGGGCGGGGGAAGGGCAGACCCAGTACTTC.

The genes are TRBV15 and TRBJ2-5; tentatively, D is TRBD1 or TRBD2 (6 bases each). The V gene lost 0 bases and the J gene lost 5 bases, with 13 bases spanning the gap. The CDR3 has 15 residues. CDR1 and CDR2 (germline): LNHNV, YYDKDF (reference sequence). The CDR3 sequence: CATSRDRRGSETQYF. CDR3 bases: TGTGCCACCAGCAGAGATAGGAGGGGGTCGGAGACCCAGTACTTC. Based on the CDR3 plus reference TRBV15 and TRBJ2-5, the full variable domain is DAMVIQNPRYQVTQFGKPVTLSCSQTLNHNVMYWYQQKSSQAPKLLFHYYDKDFNNEADTPDNFQSRRPNTSFCFLDIRSPGLGDTAMYLCATSRDRRGSETQYFGPGTRLLVL.